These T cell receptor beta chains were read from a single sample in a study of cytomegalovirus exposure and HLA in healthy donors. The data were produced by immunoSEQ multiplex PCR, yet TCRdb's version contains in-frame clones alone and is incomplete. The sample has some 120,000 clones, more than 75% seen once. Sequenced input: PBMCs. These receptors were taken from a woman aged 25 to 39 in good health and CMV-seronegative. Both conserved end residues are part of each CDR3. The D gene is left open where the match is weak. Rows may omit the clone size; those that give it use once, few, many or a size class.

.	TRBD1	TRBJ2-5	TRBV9	CASSVEVRGRRETQYF	TGTGCCAGCAGCGTAGAGGTCAGGGGGCGCCGGGAGACCCAGTACTTC
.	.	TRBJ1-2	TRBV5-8	CASSLRAGYGYTF	TGTGCCAGCAGCTTGAGGGCAGGGTACGGCTACACCTTC
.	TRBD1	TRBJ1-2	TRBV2	CASTRTGLDGYTF	TGTGCCAGCACTCGGACAGGGTTGGATGGCTACACCTTC
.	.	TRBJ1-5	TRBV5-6	CASSYRQINQPQHF	TGTGCCAGCAGCTACAGACAGATCAATCAGCCCCAGCATTTT
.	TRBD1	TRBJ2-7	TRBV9	CASSYRTGGYEQYF	TGTGCCAGCAGTTATCGGACAGGGGGCTACGAGCAGTACTTC
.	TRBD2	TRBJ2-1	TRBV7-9	CASSLGVSGGPTYNEQFF	TGTGCCAGCAGCTTAGGAGTTAGCGGGGGCCCCACCTACAATGAGCAGTTCTTC
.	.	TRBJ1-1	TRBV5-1	CASSLGPVRNTEAFF	TGCGCCAGCAGCTTGGGCCCGGTGAGGAACACTGAAGCTTTCTTT
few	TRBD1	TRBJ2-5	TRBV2	CASSEATGGKETQYF	TGTGCCAGCAGTGAAGCGACAGGGGGTAAAGAGACCCAGTACTTC
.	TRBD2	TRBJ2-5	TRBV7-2	CASSPRRLAGGQETQYF	TGTGCCAGCAGCCCCCGGAGACTAGCGGGGGGGCAAGAGACCCAGTACTTC
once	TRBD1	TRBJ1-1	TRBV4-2	CASSQDHRGRVGTEAFF	TGTGCCAGCAGCCAAGATCATAGGGGGCGGGTGGGCACTGAAGCTTTCTTT
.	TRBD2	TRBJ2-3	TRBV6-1	CASSELAGTDTQYF	TGTGCCAGCAGTGAACTAGCGGGGACAGATACGCAGTATTTT
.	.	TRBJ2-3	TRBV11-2	CASSSNTDTQYF	TGTGCCAGCAGCTCTAACACAGATACGCAGTATTTT
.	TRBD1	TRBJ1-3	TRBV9	CASSVVGGTGNTIYF	TGTGCCAGCAGCGTAGTAGGGGGCACTGGAAACACCATATATTTT
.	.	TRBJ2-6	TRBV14	CASSLQMGANVLTF	TGTGCCAGCAGCCTCCAAATGGGGGCCAACGTCCTGACTTTC
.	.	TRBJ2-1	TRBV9	CASSDRGLAGDNEQFF	TGTGCCAGCAGCGACAGGGGGCTAGCGGGGGACAATGAGCAGTTCTTC
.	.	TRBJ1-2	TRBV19	CASSIDGLEVNYGYTF	TGTGCCAGTAGTATAGATGGGCTTGAAGTTAACTATGGCTACACCTTC
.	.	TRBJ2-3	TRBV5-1	CASSLASQGSTDTQYF	TGCGCCAGCAGCTTGGCCTCTCAGGGTAGCACAGATACGCAGTATTTT
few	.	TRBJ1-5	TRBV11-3	CASSLDSYQPQHF	TGTGCCAGCAGCTTAGACTCGTATCAGCCCCAGCATTTT
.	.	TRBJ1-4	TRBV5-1	CASSLAGGADEKLFF	TGCGCCAGCAGCTTGGCCGGGGGGGCTGATGAAAAACTGTTTTTT
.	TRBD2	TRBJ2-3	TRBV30	CTWSVPSGGPDTQYF	TGTACCTGGAGTGTGCCTAGCGGGGGCCCAGATACGCAGTATTTT
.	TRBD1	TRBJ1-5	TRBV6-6	CASTGTGFTPQHF	TGTGCCAGCACGGGGACAGGGTTTACTCCCCAGCATTTT
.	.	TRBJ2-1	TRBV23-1	CASSQPPGNWSYNEQFF	TGCGCCAGCAGTCAACCTCCCGGGAACTGGTCCTACAATGAGCAGTTCTTC
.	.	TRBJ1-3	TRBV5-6	CASSFPGTGNTIYF	TGTGCCAGCAGCTTCCCAGGGACTGGAAACACCATATATTTT
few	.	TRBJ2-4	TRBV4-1	CASSHPLPTATRLGNIQYF	TGCGCCAGCAGCCACCCCCTACCGACAGCCACCCGGTTGGGAAACATTCAGTACTTC
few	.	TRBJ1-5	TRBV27	CASSQGGPQHF	TGTGCCAGCAGCCAAGGAGGGCCCCAGCATTTT
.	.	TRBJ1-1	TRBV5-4	CASSQELNTEAFF	TGTGCCAGCAGCCAGGAACTGAACACTGAAGCTTTCTTT
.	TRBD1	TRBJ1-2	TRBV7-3	CASSLGGTGANYGYTF	TGTGCCAGCAGCTTAGGAGGGACAGGAGCTAACTATGGCTACACCTTC
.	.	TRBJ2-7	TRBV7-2	CASSFRGNYEQYF	TGTGCCAGCAGCTTCAGAGGGAACTACGAGCAGTACTTC
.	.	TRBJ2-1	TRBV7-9	CASSFPGGGDEQFF	TGTGCCAGCAGCTTCCCGGGAGGGGGCGATGAGCAGTTCTTC
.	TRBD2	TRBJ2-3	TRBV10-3	CANSRLAVDTQYF	TGTGCCAACTCCAGACTAGCGGTAGATACGCAGTATTTT
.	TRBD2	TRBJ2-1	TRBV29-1	CSVEGSRAGGRRNEQFF	TGCAGCGTTGAGGGTTCAAGAGCGGGGGGGCGTCGTAATGAGCAGTTCTTC
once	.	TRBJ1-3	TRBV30	CAWSLVRTSGNTIYF	TGTGCCTGGAGTTTAGTGAGGACATCTGGAAACACCATATATTTT
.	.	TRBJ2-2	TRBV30	CAWTFGNGGELFF	TGTGCCTGGACTTTCGGGAATGGCGGGGAGCTGTTTTTT
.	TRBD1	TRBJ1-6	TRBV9	CASSVAQGNSPLHF	TGTGCCAGCAGCGTAGCACAGGGGAATTCACCCCTCCACTTT